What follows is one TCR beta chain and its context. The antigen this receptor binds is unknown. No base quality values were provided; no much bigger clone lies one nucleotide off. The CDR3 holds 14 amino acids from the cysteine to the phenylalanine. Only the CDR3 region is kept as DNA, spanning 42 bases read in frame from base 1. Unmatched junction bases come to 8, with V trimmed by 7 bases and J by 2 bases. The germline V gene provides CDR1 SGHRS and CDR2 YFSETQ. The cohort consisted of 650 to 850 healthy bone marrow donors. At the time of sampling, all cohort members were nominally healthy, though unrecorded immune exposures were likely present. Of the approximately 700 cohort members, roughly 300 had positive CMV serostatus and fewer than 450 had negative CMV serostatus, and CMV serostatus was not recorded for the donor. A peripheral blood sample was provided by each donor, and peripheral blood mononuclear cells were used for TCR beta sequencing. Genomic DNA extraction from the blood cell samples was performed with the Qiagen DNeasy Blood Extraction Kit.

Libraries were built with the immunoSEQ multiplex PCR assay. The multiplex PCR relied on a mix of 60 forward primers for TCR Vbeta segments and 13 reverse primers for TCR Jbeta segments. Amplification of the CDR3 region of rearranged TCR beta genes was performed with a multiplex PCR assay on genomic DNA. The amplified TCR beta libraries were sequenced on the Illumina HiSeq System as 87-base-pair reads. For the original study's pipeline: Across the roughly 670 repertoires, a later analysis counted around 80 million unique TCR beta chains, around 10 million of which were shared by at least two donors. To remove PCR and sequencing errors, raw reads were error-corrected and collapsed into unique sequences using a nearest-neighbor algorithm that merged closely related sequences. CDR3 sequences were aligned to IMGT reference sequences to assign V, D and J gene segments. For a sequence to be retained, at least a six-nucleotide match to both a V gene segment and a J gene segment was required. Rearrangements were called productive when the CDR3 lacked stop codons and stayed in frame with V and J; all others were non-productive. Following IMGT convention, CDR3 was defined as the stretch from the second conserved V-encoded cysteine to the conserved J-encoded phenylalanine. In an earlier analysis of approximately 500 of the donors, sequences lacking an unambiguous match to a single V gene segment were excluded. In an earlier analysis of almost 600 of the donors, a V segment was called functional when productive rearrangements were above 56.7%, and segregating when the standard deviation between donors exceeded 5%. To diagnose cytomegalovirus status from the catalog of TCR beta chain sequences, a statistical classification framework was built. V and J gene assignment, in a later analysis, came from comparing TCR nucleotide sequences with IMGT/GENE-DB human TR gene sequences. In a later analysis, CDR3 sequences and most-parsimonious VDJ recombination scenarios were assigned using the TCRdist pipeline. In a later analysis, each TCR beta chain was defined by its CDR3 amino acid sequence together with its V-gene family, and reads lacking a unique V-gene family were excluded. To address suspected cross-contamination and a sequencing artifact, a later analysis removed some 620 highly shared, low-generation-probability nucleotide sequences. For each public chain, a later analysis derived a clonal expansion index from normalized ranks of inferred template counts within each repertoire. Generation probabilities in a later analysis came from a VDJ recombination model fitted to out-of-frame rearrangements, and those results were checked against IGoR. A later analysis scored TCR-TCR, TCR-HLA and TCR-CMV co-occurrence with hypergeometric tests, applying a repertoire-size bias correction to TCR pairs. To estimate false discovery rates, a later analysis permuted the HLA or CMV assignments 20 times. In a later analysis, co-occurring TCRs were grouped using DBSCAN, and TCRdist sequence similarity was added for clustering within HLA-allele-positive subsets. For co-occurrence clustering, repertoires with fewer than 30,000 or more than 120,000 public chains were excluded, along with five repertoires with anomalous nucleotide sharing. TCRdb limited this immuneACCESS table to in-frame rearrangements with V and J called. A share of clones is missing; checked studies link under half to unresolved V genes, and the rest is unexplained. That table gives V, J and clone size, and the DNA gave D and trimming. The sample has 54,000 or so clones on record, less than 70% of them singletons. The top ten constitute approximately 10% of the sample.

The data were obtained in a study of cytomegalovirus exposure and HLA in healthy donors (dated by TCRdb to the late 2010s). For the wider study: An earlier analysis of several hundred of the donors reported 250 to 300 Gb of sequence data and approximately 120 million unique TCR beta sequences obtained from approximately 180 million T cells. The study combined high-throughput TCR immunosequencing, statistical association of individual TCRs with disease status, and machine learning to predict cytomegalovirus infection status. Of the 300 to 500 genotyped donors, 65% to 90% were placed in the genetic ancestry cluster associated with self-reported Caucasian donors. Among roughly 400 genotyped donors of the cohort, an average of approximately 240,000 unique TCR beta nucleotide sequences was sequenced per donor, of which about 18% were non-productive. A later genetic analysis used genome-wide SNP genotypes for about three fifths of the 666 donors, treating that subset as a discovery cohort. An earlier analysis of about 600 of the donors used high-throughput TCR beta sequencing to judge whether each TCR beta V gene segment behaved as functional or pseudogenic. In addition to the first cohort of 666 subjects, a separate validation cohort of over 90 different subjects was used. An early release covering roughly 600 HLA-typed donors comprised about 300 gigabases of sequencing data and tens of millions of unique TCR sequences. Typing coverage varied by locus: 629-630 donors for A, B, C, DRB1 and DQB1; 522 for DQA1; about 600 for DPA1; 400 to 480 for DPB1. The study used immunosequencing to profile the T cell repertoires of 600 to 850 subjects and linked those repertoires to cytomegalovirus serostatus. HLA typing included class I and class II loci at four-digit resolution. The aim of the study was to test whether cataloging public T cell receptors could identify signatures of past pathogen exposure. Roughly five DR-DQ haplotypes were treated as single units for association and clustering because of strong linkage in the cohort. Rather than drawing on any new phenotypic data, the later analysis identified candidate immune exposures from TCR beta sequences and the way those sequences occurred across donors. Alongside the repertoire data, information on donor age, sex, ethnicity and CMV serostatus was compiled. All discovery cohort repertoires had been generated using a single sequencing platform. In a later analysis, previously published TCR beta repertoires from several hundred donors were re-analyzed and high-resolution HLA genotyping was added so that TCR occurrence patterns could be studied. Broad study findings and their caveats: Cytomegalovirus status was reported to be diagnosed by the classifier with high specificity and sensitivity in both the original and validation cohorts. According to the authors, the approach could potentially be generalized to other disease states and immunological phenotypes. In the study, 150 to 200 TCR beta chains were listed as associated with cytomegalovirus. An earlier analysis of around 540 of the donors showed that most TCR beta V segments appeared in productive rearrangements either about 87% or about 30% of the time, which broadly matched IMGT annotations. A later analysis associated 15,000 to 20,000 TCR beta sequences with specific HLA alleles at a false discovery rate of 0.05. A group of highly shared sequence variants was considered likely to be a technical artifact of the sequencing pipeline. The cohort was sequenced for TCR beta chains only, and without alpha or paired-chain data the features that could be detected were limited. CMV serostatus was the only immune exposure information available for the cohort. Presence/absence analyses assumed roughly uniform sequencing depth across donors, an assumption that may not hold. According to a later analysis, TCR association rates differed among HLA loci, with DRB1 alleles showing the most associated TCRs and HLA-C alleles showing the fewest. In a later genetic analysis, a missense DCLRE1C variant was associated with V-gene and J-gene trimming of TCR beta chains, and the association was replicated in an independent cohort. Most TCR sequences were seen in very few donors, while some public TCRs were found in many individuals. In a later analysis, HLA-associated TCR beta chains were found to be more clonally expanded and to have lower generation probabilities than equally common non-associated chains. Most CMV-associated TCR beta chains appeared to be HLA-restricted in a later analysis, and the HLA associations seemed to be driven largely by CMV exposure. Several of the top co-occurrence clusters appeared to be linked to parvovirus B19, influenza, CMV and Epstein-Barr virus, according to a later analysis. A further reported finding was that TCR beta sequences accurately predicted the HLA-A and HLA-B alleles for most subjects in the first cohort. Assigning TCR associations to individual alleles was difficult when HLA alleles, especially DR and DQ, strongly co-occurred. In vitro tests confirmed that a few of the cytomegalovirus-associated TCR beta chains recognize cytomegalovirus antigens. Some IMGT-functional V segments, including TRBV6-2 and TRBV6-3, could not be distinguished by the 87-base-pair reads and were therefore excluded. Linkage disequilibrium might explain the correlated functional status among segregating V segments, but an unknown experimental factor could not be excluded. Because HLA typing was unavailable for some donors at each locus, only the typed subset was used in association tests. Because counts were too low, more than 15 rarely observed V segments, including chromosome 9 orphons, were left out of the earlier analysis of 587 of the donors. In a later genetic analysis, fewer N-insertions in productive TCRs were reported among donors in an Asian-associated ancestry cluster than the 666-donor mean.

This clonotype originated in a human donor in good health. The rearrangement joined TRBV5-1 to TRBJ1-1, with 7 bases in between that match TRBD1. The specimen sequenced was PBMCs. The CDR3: CASGKGQTNTEAFF. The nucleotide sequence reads TGCGCCAGCGGCAAGGGACAGACCAACACTGAAGCTTTCTTT.